A single sample gave rise to the 18 T cell receptor beta chains below, sequenced in a study of blood T cell repertoires in COVID-19. TCRdb's table, derived via immunoSEQ multiplex PCR, lists solely in-frame clones and lacks some. The repertoire holds about 19,000 clones, with approximately 89% as singletons. The sequenced sample was peripheral blood. These receptors were taken from a human donor in a cohort sampled during active COVID-19.

J is TRBJ2-3 and V is TRBV2; the D gene is possibly TRBD2 (5 bases). This CDR3 comprises 16 residues. The V and J ends lost 7 bases and 2 bases respectively, with 19 bases between them. Germline CDR1 and CDR2: SNHLY and FYNNEI. The CDR3 coding sequence is TGTGCCAGCACCCCCTTGGGCAGCGGATCCACAGATACGCAGTATTTT. This codes for CASTPLGSGSTDTQYF.

The chain links TRBV6-1 to TRBJ1-2; the match to TRBD1 covers 7 bases. The CDR3 is made up of 15 amino acids. V lost 1 base, J lost 7 bases, and 9 bases stayed unmatched. CDR1 and CDR2 from the germline V gene are MNHNS and SASEGT. The CDR3 region has the DNA TGTGCCAGCAGTGAAGGTACGGGACAGAGTTTTGGCTACACCTTC. This gives the protein CASSEGTGQSFGYTF.

The chain couples TRBV7-9 to TRBJ2-1; 8 bases agree with TRBD1. V shed 1 base, J shed 6 bases, and the junction held 14 bases outside the gene matches. Looked up from germline, CDR1 is SEHNR and CDR2 is FQNEAQ (reference sequence). The CDR3 contains 18 residues. CDR3 protein: CASSLGTGTTIFGNEQFF. In nucleotides, the CDR3 is TGTGCCAGCAGCTTAGGGACAGGGACAACTATATTCGGCAATGAGCAGTTCTTC.

The chain carries TRBV9 and TRBJ2-3; D is perhaps TRBD1 (5 bases). Per germline, CDR1 SGDLS and CDR2 YYNGEE. V was cut by 0 bases and J by 4 bases, with 9 bases left in between. The CDR3 is made up of 14 amino acids. CDR3 in DNA: TGTGCCAGCAGCGTAGGAAGGGGCGCAGATACGCAGTATTTT. Protein: CASSVGRGADTQYF.

The chain is built from TRBV18 and TRBJ2-1; D is perhaps TRBD1 (6 bases). Germline assignment: CDR1 KGHSH and CDR2 LQKENI. The CDR3 totals 13 residues. The V end lost 6 bases, the J end lost 8 bases, and 14 bases lay between the germline ends. The CDR3 region is CASSSTGLDEQFF. DNA for the CDR3: TGTGCCAGCTCGTCTACAGGGTTAGATGAGCAGTTCTTC.

V is TRBV14 and J is TRBJ2-2, with D possibly TRBD1 on 5 matching bases. The V gene's germline CDR1 is SGHDN and CDR2 FVKESK. The CDR3 length is 15 residues. Trimming removed 2 bases from V and 7 bases from J, with 14 bases in between. The CDR3 protein is CASSQRKGLDGELFF. CDR3 coding DNA: TGTGCCAGCAGCCAAAGGAAGGGGCTAGACGGGGAGCTGTTTTTT.

J is TRBJ2-1 and V is TRBV5-1; D is possibly TRBD1 (6 bases). This CDR3 is built from 14 residues. The V gene's germline CDR1 is SGHRS and CDR2 YFSETQ. The V end lost 2 bases, the J end lost 5 bases, and 11 bases lay between the germline ends. The CDR3 loop reads CASSFSGTNNEQFF. The CDR3 nucleotides read TGCGCCAGCAGCTTTTCCGGGACAAACAATGAGCAGTTCTTC.

The chain recombines TRBV12-3 or TRBV12-4 with TRBJ2-1; possibly TRBD1 for D (5 bases). Trimming removed 3 bases from V and 9 bases from J, with 9 bases in between. The CDR3 runs to 12 residues. CDR3 DNA: TGTGCCAGCAGTTTGACAGCCGGTGAGCAGTTCTTC. Translation gives CASSLTAGEQFF.

The rearrangement uses TRBV5-1 and TRBJ2-3; 11 positions match TRBD2. This CDR3 is built from 17 residues. Germline V gene sequence: CDR1 SGHRS, CDR2 YFSETQ. V shed 2 bases, J shed 0 bases, and the junction held 5 bases outside the gene matches. The CDR3 loop reads CASSFIAGGPSTDTQYF. The CDR3 DNA reads TGCGCCAGCAGCTTCATAGCGGGAGGGCCGAGCACAGATACGCAGTATTTT.

The V and J genes are TRBV24-1 and TRBJ2-2, with TRBD1 as a possible D gene (5 bases). V was clipped by 0 bases and J by 6 bases, with 10 bases between them. Looked up from germline, CDR1 is KGHDR and CDR2 is SFDVKD. The CDR3 is 15 residues long. In DNA, the CDR3 is TGTGCCACCAGTGATTTGAGCAGGGCGGCCGGGGAGCTGTTTTTT. Amino acids: CATSDLSRAAGELFF.

The V call is TRBV5-8, the J call TRBJ1-5; unclear D gene. With 0 bases removed from V and 0 bases from J, the gap between germline ends came to 7 bases. Germline V gives CDR1 SGHTS, CDR2 YDEGEE. CDR3 length: 15 residues. CDR3 in amino acids: CASSLAGDSNQPQHF. The CDR3 DNA reads as TGTGCCAGCAGCTTGGCCGGAGATAGCAATCAGCCCCAGCATTTT.

V is TRBV7-8 and J is TRBJ2-1, with 9 bases lining up with TRBD1. This CDR3 is built from 15 residues. Germline V gene data show CDR1 as SGHVS and CDR2 as FQNEAQ. The V segment lost 5 bases and the J segment 8 bases; nucleotides outside the gene matches: 10. The CDR3: CASSQPGQGKDEQFF. The CDR3 DNA sequence: TGTGCCAGCAGCCAACCTGGACAGGGGAAGGATGAGCAGTTCTTC.

This CDR3 reads CASSFPGLAGGEQFF. The CDR3 region has the DNA TGTGCCAGCAGCTTTCCGGGACTAGCGGGAGGTGAGCAGTTCTTC. The chain has TRBV5-8 and TRBJ2-1; 15 nucleotides line up with TRBD2. Germline lookup yields CDR1 SGHTS and CDR2 YDEGEE. The trim removed 2 bases at V and 9 bases at J, leaving 3 bases unmatched. The CDR3 sequence is 15 residues long.

The V call is TRBV18, the J call TRBJ2-3; TRBD1 agrees at 7 bases. The CDR3 runs to 16 residues. J lost 5 bases, V lost 1 base, and 9 bases had no gene match. Germline CDR1 reads KGHSH; CDR2 reads LQKENI. CDR3 in DNA: TGTGCCAGCTCACCACGACTGGGACAGCCCGGAGATACGCAGTATTTT. Translated: CASSPRLGQPGDTQYF. Complete variable domain (other parts from reference TRBV18 and TRBJ2-3): NAGVMQNPRHLVRRRGQEARLRCSPMKGHSHVYWYRQLPEEGLKFMVYLQKENIIDESGMPKERFSAEFPKEGPSILRIQQVVRGDSAAYFCASSPRLGQPGDTQYFGPGTRLTVL.

This rearrangement joins TRBV5-1 to TRBJ1-2, with 7 bases matching TRBD1. The CDR3 consists of 15 residues. Germline loops: CDR1 SGHRS, CDR2 YFSETQ. Germline trimming cut 5 bases from V and 4 bases from J; bases unmatched to any gene: 11. The CDR3 sequence: CASRLSGTESYGYTF. The DNA of the CDR3 is TGCGCCAGCAGACTCTCCGGGACAGAGAGCTATGGCTACACCTTC.

The chain combines TRBV6-5 with TRBJ1-3, with D possibly being TRBD1 (5 bases). V lost 7 bases and J lost 0, with 10 bases in between. The CDR3 consists of 14 residues. Germline V gene sequence: CDR1 MNHEY, CDR2 SVGAGI. CDR3: CASILDNSGNTIYF. The CDR3, as DNA: TGTGCCAGCATTCTGGACAACTCTGGAAACACCATATATTTT.

The V and J genes are TRBV6-6 and TRBJ2-3, with TRBD2 matching 9 bases. Germline V gene data show CDR1 as MNHNY and CDR2 as SVGAGI (reference sequence). Trimming at V came to 4 bases and at J to 1 base, leaving 3 bases not matched to a gene. This CDR3 has 15 residues. CDR3 sequence: CASSSLAGRTDTQYF. For the CDR3, the DNA is TGTGCCAGCAGTTCCCTAGCGGGACGCACAGATACGCAGTATTTT.

J is TRBJ1-2 and V is TRBV20-1, with D uncertain. Germline CDR1 reads DFQATT; CDR2 reads SNEGSKA (reference sequence). This CDR3 spans 11 amino acids. The V end lost 2 bases, the J end lost 5 bases, and 6 bases lay between the germline ends. The CDR3 region is CSARRGYGYTF. The CDR3 region has the DNA TGCAGTGCTAGAAGAGGGTATGGCTACACCTTC.